This record concerns one TCR beta chain sequence. Antigen: not known. These data belong to a study of cytomegalovirus exposure and HLA in healthy donors. Study details: A preliminary data release comprised roughly 80 million unique TCRs obtained from HLA-typed donors. General study results and limits: In an earlier analysis, in around 590 donors, most V segments appeared productive either ~87% or ~30% of the time. What was likely a sequencing artifact was a cluster of highly shared sequence variants. A later analysis revealed that TCR association rates differed between HLA loci, peaking at DRB1 and bottoming out at HLA-C.

V lost 3 bases and J lost 2; bases outside the gene matches: 6. CDR1 is LGHNA and CDR2 is YSLEER in the germline V gene. CDR3 length equals 15 residues. Primers included in the PCR were 60 Vbeta and 13 Jbeta primers. Libraries were prepared by immunoSEQ multiplex PCR; TCRdb keeps only in-frame clonotypes and omits some of them. The sample holds 150,000 to 200,000 clones, around 75% seen once. The gene calls are TRBV4-3 and TRBJ1-2; 7 nucleotides match TRBD1. This sequence originates from a man between 35 and 55 years old in good health and CMV-seropositive. What was sequenced was PBMCs. CDR3 protein: CASSHDRALNYGYTF. Here the CDR3 DNA reads TGCGCCAGCAGCCACGACAGGGCTCTCAACTATGGCTACACCTTC.